This T cell receptor (beta chain) was recorded in a study of blood T cell repertoires in COVID-19. Study as a whole: Samples taken during acute and convalescent COVID-19 were collected in the United States, Italy and Spain. Sample material is recorded as cDNA or gDNA derived from T cells, B-cell-depleted T cells, or PBMCs.

Germline-derived CDR1 and CDR2 are KGHSH and LQKENI. This CDR3 contains 17 residues. V gave up 3 bases and J gave up 5 bases; unmatched junction bases: 4. The data were produced by immunoSEQ multiplex PCR, yet TCRdb's version contains in-frame clones alone and is incomplete. The sample yields around 280,000 clones, around 91% seen once. Sequenced material: PBMCs or T cells enriched from blood (not recorded which). The chain links TRBV18 to TRBJ2-1, with 16 bases aligning to TRBD2. This TCR derives from a young woman with acute COVID-19. The CDR3 DNA reads TGTGCCAGCTCACCGCCGGGACTAGCGGGAGGGAACAATGAGCAGTTCTTC. Translating gives CASSPPGLAGGNNEQFF.